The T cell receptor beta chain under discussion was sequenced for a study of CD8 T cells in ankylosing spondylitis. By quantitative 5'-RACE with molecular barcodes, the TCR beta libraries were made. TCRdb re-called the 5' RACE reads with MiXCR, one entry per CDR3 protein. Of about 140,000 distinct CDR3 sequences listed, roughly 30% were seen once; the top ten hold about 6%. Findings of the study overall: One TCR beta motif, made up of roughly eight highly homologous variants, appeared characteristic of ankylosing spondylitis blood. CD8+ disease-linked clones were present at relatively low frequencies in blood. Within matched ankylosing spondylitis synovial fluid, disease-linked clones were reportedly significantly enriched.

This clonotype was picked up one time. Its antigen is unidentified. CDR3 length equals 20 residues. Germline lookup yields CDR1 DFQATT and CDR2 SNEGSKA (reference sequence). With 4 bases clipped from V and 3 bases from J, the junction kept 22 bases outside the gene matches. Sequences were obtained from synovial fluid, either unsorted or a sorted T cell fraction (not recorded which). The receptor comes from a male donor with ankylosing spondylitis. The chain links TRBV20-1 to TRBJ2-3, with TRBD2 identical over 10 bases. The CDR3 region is CSATKTLTERGGRSTDTQYF. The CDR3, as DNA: TGCAGTGCTACTAAGACCTTGACTGAGCGGGGGGGCCGTAGTACAGATACGCAGTATTTT.